The present entry profiles one T cell receptor beta chain with its context. There are many counts of this clonotype. Its antigen is still unknown. No base qualities exist here, and no much larger clone lies one base off it. The CDR3 has 15 amino acids, counting the end cysteine and phenylalanine. CDR3 DNA is the only sequence kept; it has 45 bases, read in frame from the first base. Via the germline V gene, CDR1 is ENHRY and CDR2 SYGVKD. V loses 3 bases at its end and J loses 2 bases; junction bases beyond the gene matches: 7. These data belong to a study of CD8 T cells in ankylosing spondylitis (dated by TCRdb to 2015 to 2018). Regarding the complete study: T cell receptor beta repertoires were profiled in healthy donors and ankylosing spondylitis patients so that disease-linked TCR variants could be found. Peripheral blood was sampled, and synovial fluid was also collected from ankylosing spondylitis patients. The whole study cohort included 95 to 130 healthy donors and 25 ankylosing spondylitis patients. What the authors observed across the whole study: The disease-linked clones showed a CD8+ phenotype and occurred at relatively low frequencies in peripheral blood. A TCR beta motif of several highly homologous amino acid variants appeared characteristic of blood from ankylosing spondylitis patients. Some motif variants were previously reported in synovial fluid and blood of reactive arthritis patients, suggesting common disease-initiation mechanisms. The disease-linked clones were reported as significantly enriched in matched synovial fluid samples from ankylosing spondylitis patients.

Sequencer: Illumina HiSeq 2500. Quantitative 5'-RACE with molecular barcodes was the method used to prepare the TCR beta libraries. The original pipeline was this. To identify disease-linked TCR variants, a new computational method was used, one built on a probabilistic model of VDJ rearrangement. The public reads were reanalyzed by TCRdb: fastp trimming at Q25, MiXCR alignment, in-frame beta chains only. Rows merge per CDR3 protein into single entries with the most common DNA and genes. What appears here as the V and J calls and clone size reflects TCRdb's work, not the paper's. In all, the sample holds some 71,000 distinct CDR3 sequences, and under 5.5% of those were seen once. The top ten clones comprise 2.2% of the sample.

The TCR comes from a male donor with ankylosing spondylitis or in good health (not recorded which). Recombination connected TRBV10-3 to TRBJ2-7; TRBD1 aligns with 7 central bases. The material sequenced was blood, either unsorted or a sorted T cell fraction (not recorded which). Read as DNA, the sequence is TGTGCCATCAGTGAAGGGCCGGGACAGACCTACGAGCAGTACTTC. Translation gives CAISEGPGQTYEQYF.